This T cell receptor beta chain was recorded in a study of blood T cell repertoires in COVID-19 (dated by TCRdb to the early 2020s). With regard to the full study: The collaborator samples originated in the United States, Italy and Spain and spanned the acute and convalescent phases of COVID-19. The material from the prospective study consisted of cDNA or gDNA derived from T cells, B-cell-depleted T cells, or PBMCs. The dataset comprised deeply sampled blood TCRbeta repertoires from subjects exposed to, actively infected with, or recovered from COVID-19. The repertoires were made available in a free public database intended to serve as a resource for research on the immune response to SARS-CoV-2. The samples were drawn from two sources: the first 160 participants of the ongoing ImmuneRACE study, and over 1,000 subjects contributed by 6 global collaborators. A de-identified subject ID, COVID-19 status, age in years and sex were almost always included in the sample metadata. Where HLA class I and class II types were available, the types were taken from metadata supplied by the sample provider, not from assay-based typing. Study-level results and caveats: The amount of clinical and demographic metadata varied by source and participant and was provided uncurated.

Whole blood was collected in K2EDTA tubes by collaborating institutions according to the institutions' own protocols. Collaborator samples were shipped for TCRbeta analysis as frozen whole blood, isolated PBMCs, or DNA extracted from either sample type. CDR1 is given as SQVTM and CDR2 as ANQGSEA, both from the germline V gene. The V and J ends are trimmed by 4 bases and 4 bases, leaving 11 bases between them. Its CDR3 holds 13 amino acids, cysteine through phenylalanine. CDR3 DNA only is kept here, 39 bases in frame from base 1. This clone was found once. It lacks a known antigen. Base qualities were left out, and no much larger clone turns up one base away. TCRbeta CDR3 regions were amplified from genomic DNA using the immunoSEQ Assay, a bias-controlled multiplex PCR. In the authors' own workflow: Within the assay, amplification of reference gene primers was used to estimate how many nucleated cells each sample contained. Sequence reads were collapsed and filtered to measure the absolute abundance of every unique TCRbeta CDR3 rearrangement. For each sample, productive Simpson clonality was calculated as the square root of Simpson's diversity index across productive rearrangements. Imported from immuneACCESS, the table was reduced by TCRdb to in-frame sequences with V and J called. These copies leave out some clones; in studies compared against another copy, an unresolved V gene accounts for under half, and the cause of the remainder is not known. The D gene and trimming were derived from the DNA, and the V and J assignments and clone size from that table. This sample is represented by some 77,000 clones; around 83% of them were singletons. The ten largest clones add up to roughly 27% of the sample.

The specimen was peripheral blood. The receptor was isolated from a man between 65 and 85 years old with acute or convalescent COVID-19. The sequence joins TRBV29-1 to TRBJ2-1, with a weak D call of TRBD2 (6 bases match). The CDR3 region has the sequence CSVVGREYNEQFF. The DNA reads TGCAGCGTTGTGGGACGGGAGTACAATGAGCAGTTCTTC.